One and the same sample provided the 4 T cell receptor beta chains below, sequenced in a study of T cell responses to AZD1222 COVID-19 vaccine. Clones were read by immunoSEQ multiplex PCR, and TCRdb kept only the in-frame ones, dropping some. The profile shows just under 85,000 clones, roughly 88% of them singletons. Sequenced material: peripheral blood, taken on day 0 of AZD1222 vaccination. Source of these receptors: an adult in good health.

V gene TRBV6-4 combines with J gene TRBJ2-2, with 8 bases fitting TRBD2. J lost 6 bases, V lost 0 bases, and 0 bases had no gene match. CDR3 length: 14 amino acids. Germline V gene lookup returns CDR1 MRHNA and CDR2 SNTAGT. The CDR3 loop is CASSDSAGAGELFF. The DNA for the CDR3 is TGTGCCAGCAGTGACTCAGCGGGGGCCGGGGAGCTGTTTTTT.

The chain carries TRBV30 and TRBJ1-6; possible D gene TRBD1, 5 bases. From germline, CDR1 is GTSNPN and CDR2 SVGIG (reference sequence). The V end was cut by 0 bases, the J end by 6 bases, with 9 bases between. CDR3 size: 14 residues. DNA of the CDR3: TGTGCCTGGAGTGTAGGACATTTTAATTCACCCCTCCACTTT. Its translation: CAWSVGHFNSPLHF.

J is TRBJ1-1 and V is TRBV30; 9 positions agree with TRBD1. Trimming cost V 6 bases and J 10 bases; bases outside gene matches: 15. Germline assignment: CDR1 GTSNPN and CDR2 SVGIG (reference sequence). This CDR3 region has 14 residues. The CDR3 DNA reads as TGTGCCTGCTGGGATGGACAGGGGCTTTGGGGAGCTTTCTTT. Translated, it gives CACWDGQGLWGAFF.

This clone occurred once. CDR3 sequence: CASGLTLDGDGPTWEQFF. The DNA of the CDR3 is TGTGCTAGTGGTTTAACCCTTGACGGGGATGGCCCTACATGGGAGCAGTTCTTC. This chain uses TRBV12-5 with TRBJ2-1; a weak D match, TRBD2 (5 bases). V lost 3 bases to trimming and J lost 10 bases, with 28 bases between them. The CDR3 covers 18 residues. Germline values: CDR1 LGHNT, CDR2 FRNRAP.